A single sample gave rise to the 27 T cell receptor beta chains below, sequenced in a study of pediatric ulcerative colitis. The rectum was sampled with one to two pinch biopsies at colonoscopy. Sequencing used immunoSEQ multiplex PCR; TCRdb keeps in-frame clones, though not all of them. The sample lists about 24,000 clones, roughly 71% seen once, with approximately 8% in the top ten. Material for sequencing was gut tissue. The receptor set was obtained from a boy aged 10-17 years with severe ulcerative colitis.

The V gene is TRBV11-3, the J gene TRBJ2-5, with a tentative D call TRBD1 (5 bases). This CDR3 has 14 amino acids. Germline loops: CDR1 SGHNT, CDR2 YENEEA. Between the trimmed V and J ends, which lost 2 bases and 2 bases, there was a span of 9 bases. CDR3 loop: CASSLMDKQETQYF. In DNA, the CDR3 is TGTGCCAGCAGCTTAATGGACAAGCAAGAGACCCAGTACTTC.

The V call is TRBV30, the J call TRBJ2-3; D could derive from TRBD1 or TRBD2 (6 bases each). The CDR3 covers 15 residues. Germline assignment: CDR1 GTSNPN and CDR2 SVGIG (reference sequence). The V gene lost 1 base and the J gene lost 5 bases, with 16 bases spanning the gap. The CDR3 protein is CAWSAQGTGGDTQYF. DNA of the CDR3: TGTGCCTGGAGTGCCCAGGGGACTGGGGGAGATACGCAGTATTTT.

The chain employs TRBV6-4 and TRBJ2-3, with D tentatively TRBD2 (5 bases). V lost 0 bases and J lost 1, with 8 bases in between. Germline CDR1 is MRHNA and CDR2 is SNTAGT. This CDR3 has 15 residues. The CDR3 protein is CASSDSGSGTDTQYF. The CDR3 nucleotides are TGTGCCAGCAGTGACTCGGGTAGCGGCACAGATACGCAGTATTTT.

A few counts support this clone. The chain uses TRBV19 and TRBJ1-4; D unresolved. Trimming left V 7 bases short and J 3 bases short, with 18 bases between. The CDR3 covers 16 residues. The germline gives CDR1 LNHDA, CDR2 SQIVND (reference sequence). The CDR3 DNA follows: TGTGCCAGTACTCGCCGGGCAGTATCTTCTAATGAAAAACTGTTTTTT. It encodes CASTRRAVSSNEKLFF.

The J gene is TRBJ2-7, the V gene TRBV10-3; D call uncertain. The length of the CDR3 is 14 residues. Trimming shortened V by 3 bases and J by 2 bases, and 11 bases separated the two germline ends. Per germline, CDR1 ENHRY and CDR2 SYGVKD. Here the CDR3 DNA reads TGTGCCATCAGTGACATAGGCGACACCTACGAGCAGTACTTC. Its translation is CAISDIGDTYEQYF.

This chain links TRBV11-3 with TRBJ2-2; D is uncertain. Between the trimmed V and J ends, which lost 3 bases and 0 bases, there was a span of 5 bases. CDR1 is SGHNT, CDR2 YENEEA, per germline. The CDR3 has 14 residues. CDR3 DNA: TGTGCCAGCAGCTTGACGGCGAACACCGGGGAGCTGTTTTTT. This translates into CASSLTANTGELFF. Looking up the rest from reference TRBV11-3 and TRBJ2-2 gives the full variable domain: EAGVVQSPRYKIIEKKQPVAFWCNPISGHNTLYWYLQNLGQGPELLIRYENEEAVDDSQLPKDRFSAERLKGVDSTLKIQPAELGDSAVYLCASSLTANTGELFFGEGSRLTVL.

V gene TRBV29-1 combines with J gene TRBJ2-5, with D tentatively TRBD1 (5 bases). This CDR3 is built from 13 residues. Germline V gene sequence: CDR1 SQVTM, CDR2 ANQGSEA. Between the trimmed V and J ends, which lost 6 bases and 2 bases, there was a span of 13 bases. The CDR3 DNA reads TGCAGCGTACCTTCTCAGGGACAAGAGACCCAGTACTTC. The encoded protein is CSVPSQGQETQYF.

This chain links TRBV7-9 with TRBJ2-3, with D unclear. Germline lookup yields CDR1 SEHNR and CDR2 FQNEAQ (reference sequence). The CDR3 runs to 15 residues. Deletions cut 5 bases from V and 2 bases from J, with 14 bases between. The CDR3 sequence is CASSATWSNTDTQYF. In nucleotides, the CDR3 is TGTGCCAGCAGCGCGACATGGAGCAACACAGATACGCAGTATTTT.

The chain combines TRBV6-5 with TRBJ1-2; TRBD1 matches at 7 bases. With 4 bases clipped from V and 3 bases from J, the junction kept 11 bases outside the gene matches. This CDR3 is 16 amino acids long. Per germline, CDR1 MNHEY and CDR2 SVGAGI. In DNA form, the CDR3 reads TGTGCCAGCAGTTTAAGGGGGACAGAGATCGACTATGGCTACACCTTC. Its translation is CASSLRGTEIDYGYTF.

A few counts support this clone. This chain links TRBV6-6 with TRBJ1-2; D ambiguous. In germline, CDR1 is MNHNY, CDR2 SVGAGI (reference sequence). This CDR3 is 15 amino acids long. The V end lost 0 bases, the J end lost 5 bases, and 13 bases lay between the germline ends. CDR3 bases: TGTGCCAGCAGTTACTCGGCAGCGAATCAATATGGCTACACCTTC. It codes for CASSYSAANQYGYTF.

This chain links TRBV7-9 with TRBJ2-3, with D uncertain. The CDR3 runs 15 residues. Germline CDR1 SEHNR, CDR2 FQNEAQ (reference sequence). V lost 3 bases to trimming and J lost 2 bases, with 12 bases between them. The CDR3 nucleotides read TGTGCCAGCAGCTTCCTGCAAAACCCCACAGATACGCAGTATTTT. Translated, it gives CASSFLQNPTDTQYF.

This chain links TRBV19 with TRBJ2-2, with no clear D. V was shortened by 8 bases and J by 3 bases, with 7 bases between the two germline ends. This CDR3 region has 12 residues. Germline V gene lookup returns CDR1 LNHDA and CDR2 SQIVND (reference sequence). CDR3 in DNA: TGTGCCAGTGGGATGTACACCGGGGAGCTGTTTTTT. This encodes CASGMYTGELFF.

The rearrangement joins TRBV25-1 to TRBJ1-1, with D maybe TRBD1 (5 bases). The CDR3 has 13 amino acids. Germline CDR1 is MGHDK and CDR2 is SYGVNS. V was pared by 4 bases and J by 1 base, with 7 bases between. The CDR3 sequence: CASSAGRNTEAFF. In nucleotides, the CDR3 is TGTGCCAGCAGTGCGGGACGGAACACTGAAGCTTTCTTT.

This chain connects TRBV27 to TRBJ2-3; D may match TRBD1 or TRBD2 (5 bases each). This CDR3 has 16 residues. V gave up 1 base and J gave up 4 bases, with 15 bases separating them. The germline V gene has CDR1 MNHEY and CDR2 SMNVEV (reference sequence). The CDR3, as DNA: TGTGCCAGCAGTTTATATGGGGGAGTGGGGGCAGATACGCAGTATTTT. It codes for CASSLYGGVGADTQYF.

This clone has a single count. V gene TRBV6-5 combines with J gene TRBJ2-7; D gene uncertain. Germline CDR1 is MNHEY and CDR2 is SVGAGI. Trimming took off 8 bases at V and 2 bases at J, with 10 bases between the two ends. CDR3 length: 12 residues. CDR3 sequence reads: CASSLGTYEQYF. DNA for the CDR3: TGTGCCAGCTCACTGGGGACCTACGAGCAGTACTTC.

The chain is built from TRBV7-9 and TRBJ1-5; D perhaps matches TRBD1 (5 bases). The CDR3 covers 16 residues. Deletions cut 4 bases from V and 1 base from J, with 14 bases between. Germline CDR1 reads SEHNR; CDR2 reads FQNEAQ (reference sequence). In DNA, the CDR3 is TGTGCCAGCAGCTGGGGGTGGGGGAAGAGCAATCAGCCCCAGCATTTT. Translating gives CASSWGWGKSNQPQHF. Full variable domain (outside the CDR3, taken from reference TRBV7-9 and TRBJ1-5): DTGVSQNPRHKITKRGQNVTFRCDPISEHNRLYWYRQTLGQGPEFLTYFQNEAQLEKSRLLSDRFSAERPKGSFSTLEIQRTEQGDSAMYLCASSWGWGKSNQPQHFGDGTRLSIL.

The chain couples TRBV4-1 to TRBJ2-7; either TRBD1 or TRBD2 may supply D (5 bases each). This CDR3 is 17 amino acids long. The germline V and J ends were trimmed by 0 bases and 5 bases, with 20 bases remaining between them. Germline V gene lookup returns CDR1 MGHRA and CDR2 YSYEKL. The CDR3 DNA follows: TGCGCCAGCAGCCAAGAAGGCGGAGAGGGGCCATCGAACGAGCAGTACTTC. This codes for CASSQEGGEGPSNEQYF.

The chain has TRBV10-3 and TRBJ1-3; D is undetermined. This CDR3 contains 15 residues. V was cut by 3 bases and J by 0 bases, with 9 bases left in between. Germline CDR1 ENHRY, CDR2 SYGVKD. The CDR3, as DNA: TGTGCCATCAGTGACGGGCCGTCCTCTGGAAACACCATATATTTT. It encodes CAISDGPSSGNTIYF.

The chain combines TRBV2 with TRBJ2-2; D is undetermined. This CDR3 is 14 amino acids long. Germline V gene data show CDR1 as SNHLY and CDR2 as FYNNEI. Deletions cut 6 bases from V and 4 bases from J, with 12 bases between. The CDR3 bases are TGTGCCAGCAGGGCCGGATTCCTCACCGGGGAGCTGTTTTTT. This encodes CASRAGFLTGELFF.

The chain employs TRBV6-5 and TRBJ2-3; 8 positions match TRBD2. The V gene's germline CDR1 is MNHEY and CDR2 SVGAGI. The CDR3 has 14 amino acids. J gave up 8 bases and V 6 bases, and 10 bases lay outside the gene matches. CDR3 in DNA: TGTGCCAGCAGCCCCGGACTAGCTGTGGGTACGCAGTATTTT. It specifies CASSPGLAVGTQYF.

This sequence joins TRBV29-1 and TRBJ1-1, with D possibly being TRBD1 (5 bases). Between the trimmed V and J ends, which lost 7 bases and 3 bases, there was a span of 12 bases. CDR1 is SQVTM and CDR2 is ANQGSEA in the germline V gene. This CDR3 is 12 amino acids long. The CDR3: CSAQIGDTEAFF. CDR3 nucleotide sequence: TGCAGCGCCCAGATAGGGGACACTGAAGCTTTCTTT.

This clone has only a few counts. The genes are TRBV6-5 and TRBJ1-2; TRBD1 matches 10 bases. J was trimmed by 5 bases and V by 8 bases; bases with no gene match: 5. Germline CDR1 MNHEY, CDR2 SVGAGI. The length of the CDR3 is 13 residues. For the CDR3, the DNA is TGTGCCAGCCAAGGACAGGGGGTTTATGGCTACACCTTC. It yields the protein CASQGQGVYGYTF.

The chain joins TRBV6-5 to TRBJ2-7; D remains ambiguous. V was pared by 6 bases and J by 0 bases, with 6 bases between. The CDR3 covers 12 residues. Per the germline V gene, CDR1 is MNHEY and CDR2 is SVGAGI. CDR3 region: CASRSLSYEQYF. The CDR3 region has the DNA TGTGCCAGCAGGTCCCTCTCCTACGAGCAGTACTTC.

The rearrangement joins TRBV4-2 to TRBJ2-7; D unresolved. V shed 1 base and J shed 6 bases, with 4 bases lying between them. Germline V gene lookup returns CDR1 LGHNA and CDR2 YNFKEQ. The CDR3 covers 11 residues. CDR3 sequence reads: CASSQGSEQYF. CDR3 bases: TGTGCCAGCAGCCAAGGTTCCGAGCAGTACTTC.

V and J are TRBV11-3 and TRBJ2-2; 9 nucleotides line up with TRBD2. This CDR3 region has 16 residues. J was trimmed by 7 bases and V by 5 bases; bases with no gene match: 11. CDR1 SGHNT and CDR2 YENEEA come from the germline V gene. The CDR3 region has the DNA TGTGCCAGCAGCCCCTGGACTAGCGAGTATGGCGGGGAGCTGTTTTTT. Its protein product is CASSPWTSEYGGELFF.

The gene calls are TRBV28 and TRBJ2-6; possible D gene TRBD1, 6 bases. Trimming took 5 bases from V and 0 from J, leaving 11 bases between them. The CDR3 length is 16 residues. Germline CDR1 reads MDHEN; CDR2 reads SYDVKM. The CDR3 loop is CASSGQGGSGANVLTF. The CDR3 region has the DNA TGTGCCAGCAGTGGCCAAGGGGGCTCTGGGGCCAACGTCCTGACTTTC.

This chain connects TRBV6-5 to TRBJ1-2, with D possibly matching TRBD1 (6 bases). Trimming pared 5 bases from V and 6 bases from J, leaving 13 bases between. The germline V gene encodes CDR1 MNHEY and CDR2 SVGAGI. This CDR3 is 13 amino acids long. CDR3 amino acids: CASSQGGGNGYTF. CDR3 DNA: TGTGCCAGCAGTCAGGGAGGGGGTAATGGCTACACCTTC.